This T cell receptor beta chain is from a study of blood T cell repertoires in COVID-19. Study-level background: The study drew acute and convalescent COVID-19 samples from the United States, Italy and Spain. T cells, B-cell-depleted T cells, or PBMCs supplied cDNA or gDNA.

Method: immunoSEQ multiplex PCR; TCRdb's copy keeps in-frame clones and lacks some. The data show some 71,000 clones, with 90% seen just once and 5.1% held by the top ten. CDR3 length: 16 residues. In germline, CDR1 is LNHDA, CDR2 SQIVND (reference sequence). V lost 5 bases to trimming and J lost 7 bases, with 21 bases between them. Sequencing was carried out using peripheral blood. The chain has TRBV19 and TRBJ2-1, with D possibly being TRBD1 (6 bases). The sequence came from a woman under 30 with acute or convalescent COVID-19. This CDR3 is CASSQIQGQGRNEQFF. In DNA, the CDR3 is TGTGCCAGTAGTCAGATACAGGGTCAAGGGCGGAATGAGCAGTTCTTC.